This T cell receptor beta chain stems from a study of response to subunit inactivated influenza vaccine. Study-wide results and caveats: Every seasonal influenza vaccination brings in few new T cells, the authors suggested.

TCRdb reprocessed the RT-PCR reads via MiXCR and lists one record per CDR3 protein. The sample lists 650,000 to 700,000 distinct CDR3 sequences, 15% to 19% occurring once. Concerning this clonotype: Its cognate antigen is unknown.

Germline CDR1 SGHTA, CDR2 FQGNSA. V lost 0 bases to trimming and J lost 15 bases; unmatched junction nucleotides: 4. CDR3 length: 13 residues. V usage is TRBV7-2 and J usage is TRBJ2-1; 11 bases line up with TRBD2. Here the sequenced sample was PBMCs from blood, taken roughly 13 days after vaccination. The source is a man aged 50 to 59 who received an inactivated influenza vaccine. For the CDR3, the DNA is TGTGCCAGCAGCTTAGCACTAGCGGGAGAGGGGTTCTTC. Protein sequence: CASSLALAGEGFF.